A selection of T cell receptor beta chains follows, all from one sample in a study of shared clonotypes between healthy human individuals. Assay used: immunoSEQ multiplex PCR; TCRdb lists only in-frame clones, some missing. The sample yields about half a million clones, 70% to 85% seen once. Sequenced: PBMCs. All receptors derive from a woman in her thirties or forties in good health. Some clones in this sample may be carry-over from other donors' samples. CDR3s include the opening cysteine and the closing phenylalanine or tryptophan. D genes are given only for firm matches.

v_call: TRBV19
d_call: NA
cdr3_length: 15
j_call: TRBJ2-7
cdr3_aa: CASSPRDGPSYEQYF

v_call: TRBV5-1
d_call: NA
cdr3_length: 13
j_call: TRBJ2-5
cdr3_aa: CASSLLMGETQYF

v_call: TRBV5-1
d_call: TRBD2
cdr3_length: 19
j_call: TRBJ2-1
cdr3_aa: CASSPGTSGMSVGYLEQFF

v_call: TRBV7-3
d_call: NA
cdr3_length: 13
j_call: TRBJ1-1
cdr3_aa: CASSSEPNTEAFF

v_call: TRBV30
d_call: NA
cdr3_length: 15
j_call: TRBJ1-1
cdr3_aa: CAWRKDVGVNTEAFF

v_call: TRBV5-1
d_call: NA
cdr3_length: 16
j_call: TRBJ2-3
cdr3_aa: CASSLGDWISTDTQYF

v_call: TRBV7-3
d_call: TRBD2
cdr3_length: 13
j_call: TRBJ2-5
cdr3_aa: CASSRTSGETQYF

v_call: TRBV30
d_call: NA
cdr3_length: 13
j_call: TRBJ1-6
cdr3_aa: CAWRANNNSPLHF

v_call: TRBV5-6
d_call: NA
cdr3_length: 14
j_call: TRBJ1-6
cdr3_aa: CASSRGGSNSPLHF

v_call: TRBV6-1
d_call: NA
cdr3_length: 16
j_call: TRBJ2-5
cdr3_aa: CASSEAGGGGVETQYF

v_call: TRBV19
d_call: NA
cdr3_length: 14
j_call: TRBJ2-7
cdr3_aa: CASSWRDRTYEQYF

v_call: TRBV18
d_call: NA
cdr3_length: 16
j_call: TRBJ2-1
cdr3_aa: CASSFYRGRSYNEQFF

v_call: TRBV4-1
d_call: TRBD1
cdr3_length: 14
j_call: TRBJ1-4
cdr3_aa: CASSHGTGNEKLFF

v_call: TRBV4-2
d_call: NA
cdr3_length: 13
j_call: TRBJ1-1
cdr3_aa: CASSQDRLGPAFF

v_call: TRBV5-4
d_call: TRBD2
cdr3_length: 17
j_call: TRBJ2-2
cdr3_aa: CASSLALAGGPKGELFF

v_call: TRBV6-4
d_call: TRBD2
cdr3_length: 15
j_call: TRBJ2-2
cdr3_aa: CASTTSASNTGELFF

v_call: TRBV5-1
d_call: NA
cdr3_length: 16
j_call: TRBJ1-4
cdr3_aa: CASSLEALSTNEKLFF

v_call: TRBV27
d_call: NA
cdr3_length: 12
j_call: TRBJ2-3
cdr3_aa: CASSPMREAQYF

v_call: TRBV28
d_call: NA
cdr3_length: 14
j_call: TRBJ2-2
cdr3_aa: CASSEQVNTGELFF

v_call: TRBV11-2
d_call: TRBD1
cdr3_length: 14
j_call: TRBJ1-5
cdr3_aa: CASSPDRGGQPQHF

v_call: TRBV30
d_call: TRBD1
cdr3_length: 12
j_call: TRBJ1-1
cdr3_aa: CAWGQGRTEAFF

v_call: TRBV28
d_call: NA
cdr3_length: 12
j_call: TRBJ2-3
cdr3_aa: CASRTHGGTQYF

v_call: TRBV7-7
d_call: NA
cdr3_length: 13
j_call: TRBJ2-1
cdr3_aa: CASSLGAKDEQFF

v_call: TRBV9
d_call: NA
cdr3_length: 14
j_call: TRBJ2-5
cdr3_aa: CASSVAAYQETQYF

v_call: TRBV4-3
d_call: TRBD2
cdr3_length: 17
j_call: TRBJ2-7
cdr3_aa: CASSQKAGVGTTYEQYF

v_call: TRBV7-2
d_call: NA
cdr3_length: 12
j_call: TRBJ2-1
cdr3_aa: CASRKIYNEQFF

v_call: TRBV6-1
d_call: NA
cdr3_length: 12
j_call: TRBJ2-7
cdr3_aa: CASSESRYEQYF

v_call: TRBV11-3
d_call: NA
cdr3_length: 12
j_call: TRBJ2-3
cdr3_aa: CASSGDGDTQYF

v_call: TRBV10-3
d_call: NA
cdr3_length: 15
j_call: TRBJ2-3
cdr3_aa: CAISDPTKSTDTQYF

v_call: TRBV27
d_call: NA
cdr3_length: 15
j_call: TRBJ1-4
cdr3_aa: CASSLFGAGFEKLFF

v_call: TRBV18
d_call: NA
cdr3_length: 16
j_call: TRBJ1-3
cdr3_aa: CASSPRGQGTGNTIYF

v_call: TRBV6-5
d_call: NA
cdr3_length: 11
j_call: TRBJ2-7
cdr3_aa: CAISESDEQYF

v_call: TRBV7-9
d_call: TRBD2
cdr3_length: 16
j_call: TRBJ2-1
cdr3_aa: CASSQLAGVAYNEQFF

v_call: TRBV29-1
d_call: NA
cdr3_length: 13
j_call: TRBJ2-3
cdr3_aa: CSVGAGSTDTQYF

v_call: TRBV4-2
d_call: NA
cdr3_length: 13
j_call: TRBJ2-3
cdr3_aa: CASSQEAPDTQYF

v_call: TRBV5-1
d_call: NA
cdr3_length: 13
j_call: TRBJ2-3
cdr3_aa: CASSFSGTDTQYF

v_call: TRBV18
d_call: NA
cdr3_length: 16
j_call: TRBJ2-3
cdr3_aa: CASRTTRLAPTDTQYF

v_call: TRBV18
d_call: TRBD2
cdr3_length: 16
j_call: TRBJ2-7
cdr3_aa: CASSPGLAGGSYEQYF

v_call: TRBV5-1
d_call: NA
cdr3_length: 13
j_call: TRBJ1-4
cdr3_aa: CASSPELNEKLFF

v_call: TRBV2
d_call: TRBD2
cdr3_length: 14
j_call: TRBJ2-3
cdr3_aa: CASSQLAGADTQYF

v_call: TRBV7-6
d_call: TRBD1
cdr3_length: 14
j_call: TRBJ2-7
cdr3_aa: CASSPGTGLSEQYF

v_call: TRBV28
d_call: NA
cdr3_length: 13
j_call: TRBJ2-2
cdr3_aa: CASRTTNTGELFF

v_call: TRBV18
d_call: NA
cdr3_length: 11
j_call: TRBJ2-7
cdr3_aa: CASSPGHEQYF

v_call: TRBV9
d_call: NA
cdr3_length: 14
j_call: TRBJ2-7
cdr3_aa: CASSQQGFSYEQYF

v_call: TRBV7-9
d_call: TRBD2
cdr3_length: 19
j_call: TRBJ2-4
cdr3_aa: CASSFPRENLSTPKNIQYF

v_call: TRBV5-5
d_call: NA
cdr3_length: 14
j_call: TRBJ2-7
cdr3_aa: CAKRPRTLFYEQYF

v_call: TRBV5-5
d_call: NA
cdr3_length: 15
j_call: TRBJ2-1
cdr3_aa: CASSLVADSYNEQFF

v_call: TRBV13
d_call: NA
cdr3_length: 13
j_call: TRBJ2-2
cdr3_aa: CASSLGGTGELFF

v_call: TRBV21-1
d_call: NA
cdr3_length: 13
j_call: TRBJ2-3
cdr3_aa: CASSRTGPDTQYF

v_call: TRBV19
d_call: NA
cdr3_length: 14
j_call: TRBJ2-5
cdr3_aa: CASTREVTEETQYF

v_call: TRBV30
d_call: NA
cdr3_length: 15
j_call: TRBJ2-2
cdr3_aa: CAWDGGAGGVRELFF

v_call: TRBV5-1
d_call: NA
cdr3_length: 13
j_call: TRBJ2-1
cdr3_aa: CASLLSPGDEQFF

v_call: TRBV5-1
d_call: NA
cdr3_length: 20
j_call: TRBJ2-1
cdr3_aa: CASSSTGGPLMAGGYNEQFF

v_call: TRBV29-1
d_call: TRBD1
cdr3_length: 13
j_call: TRBJ2-3
cdr3_aa: CSVGQGGTDTQYF

v_call: TRBV11-2
d_call: TRBD1
cdr3_length: 13
j_call: TRBJ1-1
cdr3_aa: CASSRGQGAEAFF

v_call: TRBV7-2
d_call: NA
cdr3_length: 16
j_call: TRBJ2-3
cdr3_aa: CASSLGVHRETDTQYF

v_call: TRBV6-1
d_call: TRBD2
cdr3_length: 15
j_call: TRBJ2-1
cdr3_aa: CASTELAGGYNEQFF

v_call: TRBV29-1
d_call: TRBD2
cdr3_length: 15
j_call: TRBJ2-2
cdr3_aa: CSVRLAGGPAGELFF

v_call: TRBV18
d_call: TRBD1
cdr3_length: 13
j_call: TRBJ2-7
cdr3_aa: CASSRDRGQEQYF

v_call: TRBV6-6
d_call: NA
cdr3_length: 15
j_call: TRBJ1-1
cdr3_aa: CASSYSGRANTEAFF